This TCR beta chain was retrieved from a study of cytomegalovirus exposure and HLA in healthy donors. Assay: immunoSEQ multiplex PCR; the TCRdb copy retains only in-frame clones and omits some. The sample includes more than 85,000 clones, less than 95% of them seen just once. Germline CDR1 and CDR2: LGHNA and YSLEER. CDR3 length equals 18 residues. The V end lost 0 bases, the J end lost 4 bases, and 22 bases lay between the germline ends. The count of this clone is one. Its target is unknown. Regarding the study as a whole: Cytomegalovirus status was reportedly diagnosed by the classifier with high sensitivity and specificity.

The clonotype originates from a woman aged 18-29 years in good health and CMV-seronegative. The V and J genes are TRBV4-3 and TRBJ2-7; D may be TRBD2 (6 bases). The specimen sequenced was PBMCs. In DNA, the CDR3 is TGCGCCAGCAGCCAAGACCCCCCGGGCGGGGTCGTGGGATACGAGCAGTACTTC. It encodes CASSQDPPGGVVGYEQYF.